The 18 T cell receptor beta chains listed next were all sequenced from one sample in a study of blood T cells in healthy people across ages. A sample-barcoded 5' primer and a J-beta primer mix were used in a second PCR of roughly 7 to 11 cycles. Via MiXCR, TCRdb re-called the 5' RACE reads, giving one row per CDR3 protein. This repertoire shows around 1.5 million distinct CDR3 sequences, almost 35% found once; its top ten account for 11%. Specimen: blood. The source is a woman aged 25 to 39 in good health.

This clonotype appeared many times. The chain links TRBV29-1 to TRBJ2-7; D may match TRBD1 or TRBD2 (5 bases each). CDR1 and CDR2 (germline): SQVTM, ANQGSEA. V lost 4 bases to trimming and J lost 2 bases, with 12 bases between them. The CDR3 runs to 13 residues. The CDR3 region is CSVVPGTTYEQYF. DNA of the CDR3: TGCAGCGTTGTTCCAGGGACCACCTACGAGCAGTACTTC.

J is TRBJ2-4 and V is TRBV20-1; 11 positions match TRBD2. Unmatched junction bases numbered 10, after V lost 6 bases and J lost 0 bases. This CDR3 is 17 amino acids long. Germline CDR1 DFQATT, CDR2 SNEGSKA (reference sequence). The CDR3, as DNA: TGCAGTGCCGCGGGGCTAGCGGGGGGCCTAGCCAAAAACATTCAGTACTTC. Its protein product is CSAAGLAGGLAKNIQYF.

This clonotype has a single count. The V gene is TRBV2, the J gene TRBJ1-6; no definite D call. The germline gives CDR1 SNHLY, CDR2 FYNNEI. The CDR3 runs to 13 residues. The germline V and J ends were trimmed by 4 bases and 9 bases, with 10 bases remaining between them. The CDR3 region has the DNA TGTGCCAGCAGTGCCGAGGGCTTTTCACCCCTCCACTTT. It translates to CASSAEGFSPLHF. Using reference TRBV2 and TRBJ1-6 for the parts outside the CDR3, the full variable domain is EPEVTQTPSHQVTQMGQEVILRCVPISNHLYFYWYRQILGQKVEFLVSFYNNEISEKSEIFDDQFSVERPDGSNFTLKIRSTKLEDSAMYFCASSAEGFSPLHFGNGTRLTVT.

This sequence joins TRBV29-1 and TRBJ1-2; D might be TRBD1 (5 bases). Germline V gene data show CDR1 as SQVTM and CDR2 as ANQGSEA. The CDR3 covers 13 residues. The V and J ends lost 6 bases and 4 bases respectively, with 15 bases between them. Here the CDR3 reads CSVEPDSTYGYTF. CDR3 nucleotide sequence: TGCAGCGTCGAACCTGACAGTACCTATGGCTACACCTTC.

The rearrangement links TRBV9 to TRBJ2-5; a weak D match, TRBD1 (5 bases). Between the trimmed V and J ends, which lost 0 bases and 2 bases, there was a span of 11 bases. CDR1 and CDR2 from the germline V gene are SGDLS and YYNGEE. CDR3 size: 15 residues. The CDR3 loop reads CASSVGAGWQETQYF. The CDR3 DNA sequence: TGTGCCAGCAGCGTAGGAGCAGGGTGGCAAGAGACCCAGTACTTC.

V usage is TRBV7-9 and J usage is TRBJ1-2; D is perhaps TRBD1 (6 bases). Germline V gene data show CDR1 as SEHNR and CDR2 as FQNEAQ (reference sequence). This CDR3 has 14 amino acids. Trimming took off 7 bases at V and 0 bases at J, with 12 bases between the two ends. This chain's CDR3 is CASNPGVSNYGYTF. CDR3 bases: TGTGCCAGCAACCCAGGGGTCTCTAACTATGGCTACACCTTC.

The rearrangement links TRBV5-1 to TRBJ1-1; 10 bases agree with TRBD1. The length of the CDR3 is 16 residues. Germline V gene lookup returns CDR1 SGHRS and CDR2 YFSETQ. Trimming cost V 5 bases and J 4 bases; bases outside gene matches: 11. The CDR3 spells CASREDRGARGTEAFF. Here the CDR3 DNA reads TGCGCCAGCAGAGAGGACAGGGGGGCCCGGGGCACTGAAGCTTTCTTT.

Details on this clonotype: An end of the junction does not agree with germline; a read error may underlie this. The V and J genes are TRBV4-1 and TRBJ1-2; possibly TRBD1 for D (6 bases). Germline V gene data show CDR1 as MGHRA and CDR2 as YSYEKL. The CDR3 is 14 amino acids. The CDR3 is CAGSQVRGSDGYTF. In DNA form, the CDR3 reads TGCGCCGGCAGCCAAGTAAGGGGGAGCGATGGCTACACCTTC.

The rearrangement joins TRBV20-1 to TRBJ1-1; possibly TRBD1 for D (5 bases). Trimming removed 6 bases at V and 1 base at J, with 15 bases between. There are 14 residues in the CDR3. CDR1 is DFQATT and CDR2 is SNEGSKA in the germline V gene (reference sequence). The CDR3 loop reads CSAQRGSGNTEAFF. The DNA for the CDR3 is TGCAGTGCCCAGAGGGGATCAGGGAACACTGAAGCTTTCTTT.

The chain employs TRBV19 and TRBJ2-5, with D perhaps being TRBD1 or TRBD2 (6 bases each). This CDR3 spans 14 amino acids. Trimming shortened V by 1 base and J by 5 bases, and 11 bases separated the two germline ends. The germline CDR1 and CDR2 sequences are LNHDA and SQIVND (reference sequence). The CDR3 sequence is CASSIVGGGETQYF. As DNA, the CDR3 is TGTGCCAGTAGTATAGTGGGGGGCGGCGAGACCCAGTACTTC.

The chain couples TRBV2 to TRBJ2-3, with D perhaps matching TRBD1 (5 bases). CDR3 length: 13 residues. In germline, CDR1 is SNHLY, CDR2 FYNNEI. V lost 7 bases and J lost 1, with 9 bases in between. CDR3 DNA sequence: TGTGCCAGCACCCAGGGTCGCACAGATACGCAGTATTTT. Translation: CASTQGRTDTQYF. Full variable domain (remainder filled in from reference TRBV2 and TRBJ2-3): EPEVTQTPSHQVTQMGQEVILRCVPISNHLYFYWYRQILGQKVEFLVSFYNNEISEKSEIFDDQFSVERPDGSNFTLKIRSTKLEDSAMYFCASTQGRTDTQYFGPGTRLTVL.

The rearrangement links TRBV30 to TRBJ2-3; perhaps TRBD2 as D (7 bases). The CDR3 runs to 15 residues. V was trimmed by 0 bases and J by 3 bases, leaving 13 bases between them. CDR1 is GTSNPN, CDR2 SVGIG, per germline (reference sequence). The CDR3 DNA sequence: TGTGCCTGGAGTGTACAGGGCGGGAGTACAGATACGCAGTATTTT. Translated, it gives CAWSVQGGSTDTQYF.

This chain links TRBV5-1 with TRBJ2-3; 12 bases are shared with TRBD2. Per germline, CDR1 SGHRS and CDR2 YFSETQ. CDR3 size: 16 residues. The V and J ends lost 1 base and 4 bases, in that order; junction bases with no gene match: 4. CDR3: CASSLLTSGGSDTQYF. DNA of the CDR3: TGCGCCAGCAGCTTGCTGACTAGCGGGGGTTCAGATACGCAGTATTTT. Looking up the rest from reference TRBV5-1 and TRBJ2-3 gives the full variable domain: KAGVTQTPRYLIKTRGQQVTLSCSPISGHRSVSWYQQTPGQGLQFLFEYFSETQRNKGNFPGRFSGRQFSNSRSEMNVSTLELGDSALYLCASSLLTSGGSDTQYFGPGTRLTVL.

This clonotype was seen more than once but under ten times. The chain recombines TRBV27 with TRBJ2-4, with D hard to call. The CDR3 consists of 13 residues. Germline V CDR1 and CDR2: MNHEY, SMNVEV (reference sequence). With 5 bases removed from V and 8 bases from J, the gap between germline ends came to 13 bases. This chain's CDR3 is CASSPPGEDIQYF. CDR3 DNA: TGTGCCAGCAGTCCCCCAGGAGAGGACATTCAGTACTTC.

The rearrangement links TRBV6-7 to TRBJ2-1; the D gene is possibly TRBD1 (5 bases). TRBV6-7 qualifies as an ORF whose function is uncertain. V was shortened by 6 bases and J by 9 bases, with 12 bases between the two germline ends. The CDR3 contains 12 residues. This chain's CDR3 is CASRPRQSEQFF. Here the CDR3 DNA reads TGTGCCAGCAGGCCCAGACAGAGTGAGCAGTTCTTC.

This clonotype was detected a few times. This chain links TRBV20-1 with TRBJ2-5, with 13 bases lining up with TRBD2. V shed 6 bases, J shed 5 bases, and the junction held 3 bases outside the gene matches. This CDR3 comprises 13 residues. The germline V gene encodes CDR1 DFQATT and CDR2 SNEGSKA (reference sequence). This chain's CDR3 is CSAWTSGSETQYF. CDR3 nucleotides: TGCAGTGCGTGGACTAGCGGGAGTGAGACCCAGTACTTC.

This clonotype was seen at least ten times. V gene TRBV7-9 combines with J gene TRBJ1-2; D is unclear. The V end was cut by 7 bases, the J end by 5 bases, with 11 bases between. CDR1 is SEHNR, CDR2 FQNEAQ, per germline (reference sequence). The CDR3 contains 12 residues. The CDR3 bases are TGTGCCAGCACCTTGGGCGGGTATGGCTACACCTTC. Translated, it gives CASTLGGYGYTF.

The count of this clonotype is one. CDR3 residues: CASSLATGLWDTQYF. The CDR3 bases are TGTGCCAGCAGTTTAGCGACAGGGTTATGGGATACGCAGTATTTT. The chain links TRBV28 to TRBJ2-3, with 7 bases fitting TRBD1. Germline V gene sequence: CDR1 MDHEN, CDR2 SYDVKM. V was clipped by 2 bases and J by 6 bases; unmatched bases: 8. The CDR3 totals 15 residues.